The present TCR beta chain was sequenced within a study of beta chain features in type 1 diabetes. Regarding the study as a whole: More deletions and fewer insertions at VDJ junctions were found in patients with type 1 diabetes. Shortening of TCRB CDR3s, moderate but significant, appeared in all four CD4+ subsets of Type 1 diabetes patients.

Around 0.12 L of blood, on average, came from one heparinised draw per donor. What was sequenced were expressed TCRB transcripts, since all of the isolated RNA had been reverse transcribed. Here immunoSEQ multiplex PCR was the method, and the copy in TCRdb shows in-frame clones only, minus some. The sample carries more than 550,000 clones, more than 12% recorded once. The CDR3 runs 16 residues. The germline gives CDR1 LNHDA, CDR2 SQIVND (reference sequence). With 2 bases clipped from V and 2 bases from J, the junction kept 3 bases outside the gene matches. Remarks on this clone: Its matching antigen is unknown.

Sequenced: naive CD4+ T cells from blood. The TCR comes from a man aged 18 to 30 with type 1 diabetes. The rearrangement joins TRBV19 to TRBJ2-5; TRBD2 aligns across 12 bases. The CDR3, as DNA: TGTGCCAGTAGTATACGACTAGCGGGAGAGCAAGAGACCCAGTACTTC. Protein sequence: CASSIRLAGEQETQYF.